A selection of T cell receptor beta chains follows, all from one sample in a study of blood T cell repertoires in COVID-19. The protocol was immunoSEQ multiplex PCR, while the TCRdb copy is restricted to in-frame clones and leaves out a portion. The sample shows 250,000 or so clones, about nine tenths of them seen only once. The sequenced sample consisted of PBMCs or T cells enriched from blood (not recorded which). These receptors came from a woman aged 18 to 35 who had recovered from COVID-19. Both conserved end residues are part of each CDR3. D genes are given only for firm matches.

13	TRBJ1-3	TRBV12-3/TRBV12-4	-	TGTGCCAGCAGGGTTAACGAGGGAAACACCATATATTTT	CASRVNEGNTIYF
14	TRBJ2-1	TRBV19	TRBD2	TGTGCCAGTAGTATAGTTGCGCTAGCGGTTGAGCAGTTCTTC	CASSIVALAVEQFF
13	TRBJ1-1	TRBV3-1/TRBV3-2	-	TGTGCCAGCAGAGAGGACAGAATGACTGAAGCTTTCTTT	CASREDRMTEAFF
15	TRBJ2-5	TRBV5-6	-	TGTGCCAGCAGCTTTCTATTGCAGGGGCAAGAGACCCAGTACTTC	CASSFLLQGQETQYF
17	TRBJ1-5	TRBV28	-	TGTGCCAGCAGTTCGGGACCGCTCGCGGGGAGCAATCAGCCCCAGCATTTT	CASSSGPLAGSNQPQHF
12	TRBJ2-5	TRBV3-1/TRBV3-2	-	TGTGCCAGCAGCCAAGGCGGAGAGACCCAGTACTTC	CASSQGGETQYF
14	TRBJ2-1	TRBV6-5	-	TGTGCCAGCGGAGTAACCATTGCCGGCAATGAGCAGTTCTTC	CASGVTIAGNEQFF
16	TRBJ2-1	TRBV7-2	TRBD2	TGTGCCAGCAGCATGGGACTAGCCCGGAAATACAATGAGCAGTTCTTC	CASSMGLARKYNEQFF
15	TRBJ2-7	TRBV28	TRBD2	TGTGCCAGCAGTACCCGCCGGGAGGCGCCCTACGAGCAGTACTTC	CASSTRREAPYEQYF
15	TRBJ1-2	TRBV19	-	TGTGCCAGTAGTGTGGTGGCGGCAAAGAACTATGGCTACACCTTC	CASSVVAAKNYGYTF
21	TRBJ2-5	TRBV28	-	TGTGCCAGCGATAACTTCTCCGGGAGCCCGCTCCCCGGGGTAGTTATAGAGACCCAGTACTTC	CASDNFSGSPLPGVVIETQYF
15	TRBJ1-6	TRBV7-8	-	TGTGCCAGCAGCCCGCGCGCCGCGCTGAATTCACCCCTCCACTTT	CASSPRAALNSPLHF
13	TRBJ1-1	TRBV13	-	TGTGCCAGCAGCCCCAAGCTGTCGACTGAAGCTTTCTTT	CASSPKLSTEAFF
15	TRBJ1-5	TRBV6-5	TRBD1	TGTGCCAGCAGACGACAGGGTAGAAGCAATCAGCCCCAGCATTTT	CASRRQGRSNQPQHF